A single sample gave rise to the 17 T cell receptor beta chains below, sequenced in a study of identical twins. Using its own MiXCR run on the 5' RACE reads, TCRdb lists one record per CDR3 protein. The sample has approximately 470,000 distinct CDR3 sequences, approximately 15% seen once; the top ten hold 0.4% to 0.55%. This sample also appeared in a second study, on yellow fever vaccine responses in identical twins.

The sample was CD4+ T cells sorted from blood. These receptors were collected from a woman aged 18-30 years in good health.

This chain uses TRBV27 with TRBJ2-7; TRBD1 might be the D (6 bases). Germline-derived CDR1 and CDR2 are MNHEY and SMNVEV (reference sequence). The CDR3 spans 13 residues. The V and J ends lost 6 bases and 6 bases respectively, with 15 bases between them. The CDR3 DNA is TGTGCCAGCAGCTTAATCAGGGGATCCGAGCAGTACTTC. Amino acid sequence: CASSLIRGSEQYF.

Only a few counts were recorded for this clonotype. V is TRBV7-9 and J is TRBJ2-7; possibly TRBD1 or TRBD2 for D (6 bases each). The germline CDR1 and CDR2 sequences are SEHNR and FQNEAQ (reference sequence). Trimming took off 5 bases at V and 5 bases at J, with 19 bases between the two ends. This CDR3 comprises 15 residues. DNA of the CDR3: TGTGCCAGCAGCCGGGGGCTTGGACAGCAAGACGAGCAGTACTTC. This gives the protein CASSRGLGQQDEQYF. The variable domain in full, completed from reference TRBV7-9 and TRBJ2-7, reads DTGVSQNPRHKITKRGQNVTFRCDPISEHNRLYWYRQTLGQGPEFLTYFQNEAQLEKSRLLSDRFSAERPKGSFSTLEIQRTEQGDSAMYLCASSRGLGQQDEQYFGPGTRLTVT.

This clonotype was detected a few times. The CDR3 DNA follows: TGTGCCAGCAGCTTATCCAGGGGGCGGCTATACAATGAGCAGTTCTTC. Its translation is CASSLSRGRLYNEQFF. The chain carries TRBV7-8 and TRBJ2-1, with TRBD1 identical over 8 bases. The CDR3 sequence is 16 residues long. Trimming removed 2 bases from V and 4 bases from J; junction bases left unmatched: 7. The germline V gene encodes CDR1 SGHVS and CDR2 FQNEAQ. Full variable domain (remainder filled in from reference TRBV7-8 and TRBJ2-1): GAGVSQSPRYKVAKRGQDVALRCDPISGHVSLFWYQQALGQGPEFLTYFQNEAQLDKSGLPSDRFFAERPEGSVSTLKIQRTQQEDSAVYLCASSLSRGRLYNEQFFGPGTRLTVL.

This clonotype was seen more than once but under ten times. The chain is built from TRBV2 and TRBJ1-5, with 8 positions matching TRBD1. There are 12 residues in the CDR3. Germline CDR1 reads SNHLY; CDR2 reads FYNNEI. The junction had 4 bases not matched to a gene; V was cut back by 6 bases and J by 9 bases. In DNA, the CDR3 is TGTGCCAGCAGGACAGGGGCAGGGCCCCAGCATTTT. Protein: CASRTGAGPQHF.

This clonotype was picked up a small number of times. Relative to the germline gene, one junction end is altered; a read error may explain this. The chain joins TRBV7-9 to TRBJ1-5; D might be TRBD1 (5 bases). In germline, CDR1 is SEHNR, CDR2 FQNEAQ (reference sequence). The CDR3 contains 15 residues. CDR3 sequence: CSSSLEGGAGQPQHF. The CDR3 DNA follows: TGTTCCAGCAGCTTAGAAGGAGGGGCAGGTCAGCCCCAGCATTTT.

This clonotype has just a few counts. This chain connects TRBV7-9 to TRBJ2-1; 9 bases map to TRBD1. Germline CDR1 is SEHNR and CDR2 is FQNEAQ (reference sequence). The J segment lost 3 bases and the V segment lost 4 bases, leaving 10 bases of the junction unmatched. This CDR3 has 17 amino acids. The CDR3 loop reads CASSSSRDRERYNEQFF. In DNA, the CDR3 is TGTGCCAGCAGCTCATCCCGGGACAGGGAGCGCTACAATGAGCAGTTCTTC.

V is TRBV28 and J is TRBJ2-2; possible D gene TRBD1, 6 bases. This CDR3 is 15 amino acids long. V gave up 3 bases and J gave up 1 base, with 9 bases separating them. The germline gives CDR1 MDHEN, CDR2 SYDVKM. The CDR3 DNA reads as TGTGCCAGCAGTTTTCGGGGACAGAACACCGGGGAGCTGTTTTTT. Residues: CASSFRGQNTGELFF.

This clonotype showed up just a few times. The CDR3 DNA follows: TGTGCCAGCAGTTTTCGAAGGTACAATGAGCAGTTCTTC. Amino acid sequence: CASSFRRYNEQFF. The genes are TRBV27 and TRBJ2-1; no clear D gene. Germline lookup yields CDR1 MNHEY and CDR2 SMNVEV (reference sequence). The CDR3 runs to 13 residues. Trimming shortened V by 3 bases and J by 4 bases, and 7 bases separated the two germline ends.

This clonotype was seen more than once but under ten times. V usage is TRBV20-1 and J usage is TRBJ2-2; a possible D gene is TRBD2 (7 bases). Trimming cost V 2 bases and J 0 bases, with 10 bases left between them. CDR3 length: 15 amino acids. Germline V gene data show CDR1 as DFQATT and CDR2 as SNEGSKA (reference sequence). The CDR3 nucleotides are TGCAGTGCTAGACGGGGGGCCTCGAACACCGGGGAGCTGTTTTTT. It is translated as CSARRGASNTGELFF.

The rearrangement uses TRBV24-1 and TRBJ2-5, with D perhaps TRBD1 (5 bases). This CDR3 is 15 amino acids long. Trimming took off 0 bases at V and 5 bases at J, with 12 bases between the two ends. The germline V gene has CDR1 KGHDR and CDR2 SFDVKD. CDR3 protein: CATSDLGREGETQYF. CDR3 nucleotides: TGTGCCACCAGTGATTTGGGCAGGGAAGGTGAGACCCAGTACTTC.

A note on this clonotype: This is likely a read error, given that the CDR3 carries no conserved phenylalanine or tryptophan at its end. The V gene is TRBV18, the J gene TRBJ2-7; 7 nucleotides line up with TRBD1. Trimming cost V 6 bases and J 0 bases; bases outside gene matches: 8. The CDR3 has 15 residues. Germline V lookup: CDR1 KGHSH, CDR2 LQKENI. The CDR3 here is CASSDRQGRSYEQYS. In nucleotides, the CDR3 is TGTGCCAGCTCGGACAGACAGGGCCGCTCCTACGAGCAGTACTCC.

This clonotype was seen more than once but under ten times. The genes are TRBV15 and TRBJ2-7; D not resolved. CDR1 LNHNV and CDR2 YYDKDF come from the germline V gene (reference sequence). This CDR3 is built from 13 residues. Trimming removed 5 bases from V and 6 bases from J, with 14 bases in between. CDR3 protein: CATSLSPRREQYF. CDR3 in DNA: TGTGCCACCAGCCTTTCACCCCGCCGCGAGCAGTACTTC.

V usage is TRBV7-9 and J usage is TRBJ2-3, with 12 positions matching TRBD2. V lost 3 bases, J lost 4 bases, and 2 bases stayed unmatched. This CDR3 comprises 15 residues. Germline CDR1 is SEHNR and CDR2 is FQNEAQ (reference sequence). In DNA, the CDR3 is TGTGCCAGCAGCTTGCCTAGCGGGAGGGCAGATACGCAGTATTTT. Translating it yields CASSLPSGRADTQYF.

The V and J genes are TRBV3-1 and TRBJ2-1; the match to TRBD2 covers 11 bases. CDR3 length: 14 amino acids. The V segment lost 3 bases and the J segment 10 bases; nucleotides outside the gene matches: 5. The germline V gene encodes CDR1 LGHDT and CDR2 YNNKEL (reference sequence). CDR3 DNA sequence: TGTGCCAGCAGCCATAGCGGGGGGGATGGAGAGCAGTTCTTC. This codes for CASSHSGGDGEQFF.

The V and J genes are TRBV9 and TRBJ2-3; 10 bases match TRBD1. This CDR3 has 16 residues. CDR1 SGDLS and CDR2 YYNGEE come from the germline V gene. V lost 0 bases, J lost 6 bases, and 7 bases stayed unmatched. This chain's CDR3 is CASSVGQGATGDTQYF. The DNA of the CDR3 is TGTGCCAGCAGCGTAGGACAGGGGGCCACGGGGGATACGCAGTATTTT.

This chain links TRBV3-1 with TRBJ2-3; no clear D. The CDR3 contains 11 residues. Trimming stripped 10 bases from V and 4 bases from J, with 9 bases between. Germline V gives CDR1 LGHDT, CDR2 YNNKEL (reference sequence). The CDR3 reads CATTGADTQYF. The CDR3 region has the DNA TGTGCCACCACGGGTGCAGATACGCAGTATTTT.

This chain links TRBV7-3 with TRBJ2-1, with 9 positions matching TRBD2. The junction had 4 bases not matched to a gene; V was cut back by 4 bases and J by 0 bases. The germline CDR1 and CDR2 sequences are SGHTA and FQGTGA. This CDR3 comprises 16 residues. The CDR3 nucleotides read TGTGCCAGCAGCTCAGATAGCGGGAGCTCCTACAATGAGCAGTTCTTC. The encoded protein is CASSSDSGSSYNEQFF.